A single sample gave rise to the 11 T cell receptor beta chains below, sequenced in a study of blood T cell repertoires in COVID-19. Clones were sequenced by immunoSEQ multiplex PCR, and TCRdb holds only the in-frame ones, with some missing. The sample yields about 250,000 clones, more than 75% seen once. Sequenced material: peripheral blood. Source of these receptors: a woman aged 80 or over with COVID-19, enrolled during active disease.

Comment on this clone: This same CDR3 is encoded by further DNA sequences in the sample. The chain employs TRBV18 and TRBJ1-5; D unresolved. The V gene lost 2 bases and the J gene lost 1 base, with 9 bases spanning the gap. CDR1 is KGHSH and CDR2 is LQKENI in the germline V gene. This CDR3 is built from 15 residues. DNA of the CDR3: TGTGCCAGCTCACCATCTGCGGGGAGCAATCAGCCCCAGCATTTT. It specifies CASSPSAGSNQPQHF. Drawing the rest from reference TRBV18 and TRBJ1-5, the complete variable domain is NAGVMQNPRHLVRRRGQEARLRCSPMKGHSHVYWYRQLPEEGLKFMVYLQKENIIDESGMPKERFSAEFPKEGPSILRIQQVVRGDSAAYFCASSPSAGSNQPQHFGDGTRLSIL.

The V and J genes are TRBV9 and TRBJ2-4; TRBD1 matches 8 bases. The CDR3 totals 19 residues. CDR1 is SGDLS, CDR2 YYNGEE, per germline. V shed 3 bases and J 1 base; nucleotides not matched to a gene: 15. CDR3 nucleotides: TGTGCCAGCAGCGCGCGGGACAGGTCCGCTCCTGGGGCCAAAAACATTCAGTACTTC. Translated: CASSARDRSAPGAKNIQYF.

This chain uses TRBV5-1 with TRBJ2-2; D is unclear. Trimming cost V 7 bases and J 0 bases, with 10 bases left between them. In germline, CDR1 is SGHRS, CDR2 YFSETQ. This CDR3 has 14 residues. CDR3 DNA sequence: TGCGCCAGCCGGGTGGCTGCGAACACCGGGGAGCTGTTTTTT. Amino acids: CASRVAANTGELFF.

J is TRBJ1-4 and V is TRBV5-1, with TRBD1 matching over 7 bases. The CDR3 runs 15 residues. The J segment lost 4 bases and the V segment lost 0 bases, leaving 3 bases of the junction unmatched. The germline V gene has CDR1 SGHRS and CDR2 YFSETQ. The CDR3 nucleotides are TGCGCCAGCAGCTTGGGGCAGGGGGTTAATGAAAAACTGTTTTTT. It translates to CASSLGQGVNEKLFF.

The gene calls are TRBV11-2 and TRBJ1-6; D may be TRBD1 (5 bases). The germline gives CDR1 SGHAT, CDR2 FQNNGV. Trimming left V 0 bases short and J 18 bases short, with 21 bases between. CDR3 size: 15 residues. The DNA of the CDR3 is TGTGCCAGCAGCTTAGATCCCAGGCAGGGCGCAAGATACCACTTT. This gives the protein CASSLDPRQGARYHF.

The chain has TRBV11-2 and TRBJ2-5; TRBD1 aligns across 7 bases. The CDR3 extends over 15 amino acids. The trim removed 5 bases at V and 5 bases at J, leaving 11 bases unmatched. Germline loops: CDR1 SGHAT, CDR2 FQNNGV. In DNA, the CDR3 is TGTGCCAGCAGCACCCTAAGGGGGCGGGCGGAGACCCAGTACTTC. Protein product: CASSTLRGRAETQYF. Looking up the rest from reference TRBV11-2 and TRBJ2-5 gives the full variable domain: EAGVAQSPRYKIIEKRQSVAFWCNPISGHATLYWYQQILGQGPKLLIQFQNNGVVDDSQLPKDRFSAERLKGVDSTLKIQPAKLEDSAVYLCASSTLRGRAETQYFGPGTRLLVL.

V is TRBV28 and J is TRBJ1-1; D may be TRBD1 (5 bases). V lost 4 bases and J lost 7, with 13 bases in between. The CDR3 totals 13 residues. Germline lookup yields CDR1 MDHEN and CDR2 SYDVKM. The CDR3 bases are TGTGCCAGCAGTTCCCCCCCGACAGATGAAGCTTTCTTT. It is translated as CASSSPPTDEAFF.

The CDR3 protein is CASSLADVGRGSPLHF. Written as DNA, the CDR3 is TGTGCCAGCAGTTTAGCGGACGTAGGTCGGGGTTCACCCCTCCACTTT. The chain uses TRBV28 and TRBJ1-6; D uncertain. V lost 2 bases and J lost 9, with 17 bases in between. The germline gives CDR1 MDHEN, CDR2 SYDVKM. CDR3 size: 16 residues.

This rearrangement joins TRBV5-4 to TRBJ1-3; 7 positions match TRBD1. Looked up from germline, CDR1 is SGHNT and CDR2 is YYREEE (reference sequence). The ends lost 1 base at V and 0 bases at J; junction bases unmatched: 7. CDR3 size: 17 residues. CDR3 sequence (DNA): TGTGCCAGCAGCTTGCAAGGGGGCATCAGCTCTGGAAACACCATATATTTT. This sequence encodes CASSLQGGISSGNTIYF.

Regarding this clone: The identical CDR3 is also encoded by other nucleotide sequences in the sample. DNA of the CDR3: TGTGCCAGCAGCCTCGGGGGGGCCGGGGAGCTGTTTTTT. As protein: CASSLGGAGELFF. The genes are TRBV12-3 or TRBV12-4 and TRBJ2-2; 8 bases match TRBD2. The length of the CDR3 is 13 residues. Unmatched junction bases numbered 3, after V lost 6 bases and J lost 6 bases.

The CDR3 reads CASSLLAELEAFF. The DNA for the CDR3 is TGTGCCAGCAGCTTACTGGCGGAATTGGAAGCTTTCTTT. The chain links TRBV7-2 to TRBJ1-1, with D unclear. CDR3 length: 13 amino acids. V gave up 2 bases and J gave up 8 bases, with 12 bases separating them. Germline CDR1 and CDR2: SGHTA and FQGNSA.